Listed below are T cell receptor beta chains from one sample, sequenced in a study of beta chain features in type 1 diabetes. Using immunoSEQ multiplex PCR, the repertoire was profiled, and TCRdb retains in-frame clones only, with some absent. The sample contains about 230,000 clones, over 8.5% of which appear only once. Source material: naive CD4+ T cells from blood. The receptors were gathered from a woman aged 18-29 years in good health. CDR3s include the opening cysteine and the closing phenylalanine or tryptophan. The D gene is left open where the match is weak. Rows give clone size only sometimes, using once, few, many, or a class for an expanded clone.

abundance	d_gene	j_gene	v_gene	CDR3aa	CDR3nt
few	TRBD1	TRBJ1-2	TRBV18	CASSPGTGGYGYTF	TGTGCCAGCTCACCAGGGACAGGGGGGTATGGCTACACCTTC
few	TRBD1	TRBJ2-3	TRBV6-5	CASRLQGAGTDTQYF	TGTGCCAGCAGGCTACAGGGGGCAGGGACAGATACGCAGTATTTT
.	TRBD2	TRBJ2-3	TRBV9	CASSVSGGPDTQYF	TGTGCCAGCAGCGTTAGCGGGGGCCCGGATACGCAGTATTTT
many	TRBD2	TRBJ2-3	TRBV7-9	CASSSGLASTDTQYF	TGTGCCAGCAGCTCGGGACTAGCGAGCACAGATACGCAGTATTTT
few	.	TRBJ1-1	TRBV4-1	CASSQEGMAGAAEAFF	TGCGCCAGCAGCCAAGAAGGAATGGCAGGGGCTGCTGAAGCTTTCTTT
few	TRBD1	TRBJ2-7	TRBV29-1	CSVEKSAGGEYF	TGCAGCGTTGAAAAATCGGCAGGGGGAGAGTACTTC
.	.	TRBJ1-5	TRBV7-2	CASTDDSHQPQHF	TGTGCCAGCACCGACGACAGCCATCAGCCCCAGCATTTT
.	.	TRBJ2-1	TRBV18	CASSPSWSSGLGSYNEQFF	TGTGCCAGCTCACCCTCGTGGAGTAGCGGTCTCGGGTCCTACAATGAGCAGTTCTTC
few	.	TRBJ1-2	TRBV29-1	CSVPRTASNYGYTF	TGCAGCGTTCCTCGCACTGCAAGCAACTATGGCTACACCTTC
few	TRBD2	TRBJ2-7	TRBV7-3	CASSWTSTNEQYF	TGTGCCAGCAGCTGGACTAGCACGAACGAGCAGTACTTC
few	TRBD1	TRBJ1-1	TRBV18	CASSYNRGGTEAFF	TGTGCCAGCTCGTACAACAGGGGTGGCACTGAAGCTTTCTTT
few	TRBD1	TRBJ1-2	TRBV19	CASRTGSGYTF	TGTGCCAGTAGGACAGGGTCTGGCTACACCTTC
few	.	TRBJ1-1	TRBV30	CAWSRGVVDTEAFF	TGTGCCTGGAGTCGGGGGGTCGTGGACACTGAAGCTTTCTTT
.	.	TRBJ2-2	TRBV9	CASSVNSGVATGELFF	TGTGCCAGCAGCGTAAATTCAGGGGTGGCCACCGGGGAGCTGTTTTTT
.	TRBD1	TRBJ1-1	TRBV5-4	CASSWPGQGNTEAFF	TGTGCCAGCAGCTGGCCGGGACAGGGGAACACTGAAGCTTTCTTT